What follows are 14 T cell receptor beta chains derived from one specimen sequenced in a study of T cell repertoires in cytomegalovirus infection. One entry per CDR3 protein, called by TCRdb with MiXCR from the reads. The sample lists some 920,000 distinct CDR3 sequences, around 32% occurring once. For these TCRs, the target antigens are not known. The specimen was cultured CD8+ T cells from PBMCs, collected from culture after CMV antigen stimulation. These receptors came from a human donor in good health (CMV status not recorded). Some clones in this sample may be carry-over from other donors' samples.

There are many counts of this clonotype. The chain recombines TRBV7-2 with TRBJ1-1; D remains ambiguous. CDR3 length equals 13 residues. The V gene's germline CDR1 is SGHTA and CDR2 FQGNSA. V gave up 1 base and J gave up 8 bases, with 11 bases separating them. CDR3 in amino acids: CASSLVEKLEAFF. For the CDR3, the DNA is TGTGCCAGCAGCTTAGTTGAGAAGCTCGAAGCTTTCTTT.

This clonotype was seen only a few times. The chain couples TRBV6-2 or TRBV6-3 to TRBJ2-7; 10 bases match TRBD1. CDR1 is MNHEY, CDR2 SVGEGT, per germline. The CDR3 loop spans 16 amino acids. After removal of 4 bases from V and 3 bases from J, the junction contained 9 bases not matched to a gene. As DNA, the CDR3 is TGTGCCAGCAGTTCCCGGGACAGGGGTTCACACTACGAGCAGTACGTC. Amino acids: CASSSRDRGSHYEQYV.

This clonotype was detected a few times. The J gene is TRBJ1-1, the V gene TRBV19, with D hard to call. Germline loops: CDR1 LNHDA, CDR2 SQIVND (reference sequence). CDR3 length: 14 residues. V was trimmed by 2 bases and J by 5 bases, leaving 12 bases between them. CDR3 DNA sequence: TGTGCCAGTAGTATATTGATCCTGGGAACTGAAGCTTTCTTT. Protein: CASSILILGTEAFF. The full variable domain, rest sourced from reference TRBV19 and TRBJ1-1, is DGGITQSPKYLFRKEGQNVTLSCEQNLNHDAMYWYRQDPGQGLRLIYYSQIVNDFQKGDIAEGYSVSREKKESFPLTVTSAQKNPTAFYLCASSILILGTEAFFGQGTRLTVV.

V is TRBV5-1 and J is TRBJ2-1; 7 nucleotides line up with TRBD1. The CDR3 totals 13 residues. CDR1 is SGHRS and CDR2 is YFSETQ in the germline V gene. J was trimmed by 8 bases and V by 2 bases; bases with no gene match: 4. The CDR3 DNA reads as TGCGCCAGCAGCTTCCGACAGGGCCATGAGCAGTTCTTC. It specifies CASSFRQGHEQFF.

This clonotype was recorded at least ten times. The chain has TRBV6-1 and TRBJ1-6, with D maybe TRBD1 (5 bases). Germline assignment: CDR1 MNHNS and CDR2 SASEGT. The CDR3 sequence is 16 residues long. V was clipped by 5 bases and J by 1 base, with 12 bases between them. CDR3 amino acids: CASSFQGVSYNSPLHF. The CDR3 bases are TGTGCCAGCAGTTTCCAGGGTGTATCCTATAATTCACCCCTCCACTTT.

This clonotype appeared many times. The chain carries TRBV7-2 and TRBJ2-3, with 8 bases fitting TRBD2. This CDR3 has 18 amino acids. The V gene end was trimmed by 4 bases and the J gene end by 1 base; junction bases not matched to a gene: 13. Germline-derived CDR1 and CDR2 are SGHTA and FQGNSA. The CDR3 sequence: CASSSLAGPTPGTDTQYF. In DNA form, the CDR3 reads TGTGCCAGCAGCTCCTTAGCGGGGCCTACACCCGGCACAGATACGCAGTATTTT.

This clonotype was detected only a few times. In DNA, the CDR3 is TGTGCCAGCAGTCCCAGGGAGAGGTATGGCTACACCTTC. It is translated as CASSPRERYGYTF. The gene calls are TRBV6-5 and TRBJ1-2, with a weak D call TRBD1 (5 bases). V was pared by 5 bases and J by 5 bases, with 12 bases between. In germline, CDR1 is MNHEY, CDR2 SVGAGI. CDR3 size: 13 residues.

The chain links TRBV7-2 to TRBJ1-2; D call uncertain. Trimming took 2 bases from V and 0 from J, leaving 10 bases between them. The CDR3 sequence is 15 residues long. The germline V gene has CDR1 SGHTA and CDR2 FQGNSA. CDR3 sequence: CASSLRATTNYGYTF. CDR3 in DNA: TGTGCCAGCAGCTTACGCGCTACTACTAACTATGGCTACACCTTC.

This clonotype was detected once. A much larger clone sits a single nucleotide away, making a read error possible. The gene calls are TRBV7-8 and TRBJ2-5; D is possibly TRBD1 or TRBD2 (5 bases each). The germline V and J ends were trimmed by 6 bases and 5 bases, with 19 bases remaining between them. This CDR3 spans 15 amino acids. CDR1 and CDR2 from the germline V gene are SGHVS and FQNEAQ. CDR3 loop: CASSSRDPFRETQYF. The CDR3 nucleotides read TGTGCCAGCAGTTCCCGGGACCCCTTTCGGGAGACCCAGTACTTC.

In this sample, this clonotype turned up a few times. The chain couples TRBV24-1 to TRBJ2-2; D is uncertain. Trimming removed 0 bases from V and 1 base from J, with 8 bases in between. This CDR3 region has 16 residues. Looked up from germline, CDR1 is KGHDR and CDR2 is SFDVKD. CDR3 in amino acids: CATSDLEQGNTGELFF. In nucleotides, the CDR3 is TGTGCCACCAGTGATTTGGAGCAAGGGAACACCGGGGAGCTGTTTTTT.

This clonotype was observed at least ten times. The chain combines TRBV20-1 with TRBJ2-1; D gene ambiguous. The CDR3 is 11 residues long. The germline V gene has CDR1 DFQATT and CDR2 SNEGSKA (reference sequence). V lost 5 bases, J lost 4 bases, and 6 bases lay in between. The CDR3 protein is CSAHHYNEQFF. The CDR3 DNA follows: TGCAGTGCTCACCATTACAATGAGCAGTTCTTC.

The table lists this clonotype with many counts. The chain links TRBV7-2 to TRBJ2-5; 11 bases are shared with TRBD2. V dropped 1 base and J dropped 2; count of bases not matched to a gene: 6. The CDR3 extends over 17 amino acids. The germline gives CDR1 SGHTA, CDR2 FQGNSA. DNA of the CDR3: TGTGCCAGCAGCTTAGTCCCCGGGACTAGCGGACAAGAGACCCAGTACTTC. Its protein product is CASSLVPGTSGQETQYF.

This clonotype turned up a few times. The rearrangement uses TRBV12-3 or TRBV12-4 and TRBJ2-5, with 9 bases fitting TRBD1. This CDR3 comprises 15 residues. J lost 1 base, V lost 5 bases, and 5 bases had no gene match. The chain's CDR3 is CASSTGTGLQETQYF. For the CDR3, the DNA is TGTGCCAGCAGTACCGGGACAGGGCTCCAAGAGACCCAGTACTTC.

The chain joins TRBV5-4 to TRBJ2-7; the D gene is possibly TRBD1 (6 bases). Trimming took off 0 bases at V and 2 bases at J, with 9 bases between the two ends. The CDR3 extends over 14 amino acids. The V gene's germline CDR1 is SGHNT and CDR2 YYREEE (reference sequence). DNA of the CDR3: TGTGCCAGCAGCTTGGCAGGGGAAGCCTACGAGCAGTACTTC. Amino acid sequence: CASSLAGEAYEQYF.